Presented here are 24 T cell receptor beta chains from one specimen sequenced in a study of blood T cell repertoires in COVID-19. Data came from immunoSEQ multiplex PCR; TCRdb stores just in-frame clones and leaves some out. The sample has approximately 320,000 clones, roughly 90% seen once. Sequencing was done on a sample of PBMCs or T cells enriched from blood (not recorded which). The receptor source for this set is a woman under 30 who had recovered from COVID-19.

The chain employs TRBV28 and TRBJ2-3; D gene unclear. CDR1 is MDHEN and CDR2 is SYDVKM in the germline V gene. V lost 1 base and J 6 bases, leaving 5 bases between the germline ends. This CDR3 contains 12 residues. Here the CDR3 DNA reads TGTGCCAGCAGTTTATTACGGGATACGCAGTATTTT. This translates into CASSLLRDTQYF.

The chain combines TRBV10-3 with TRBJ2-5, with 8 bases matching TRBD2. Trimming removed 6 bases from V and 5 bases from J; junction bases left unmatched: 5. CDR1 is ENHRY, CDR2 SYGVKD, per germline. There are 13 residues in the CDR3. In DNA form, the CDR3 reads TGTGCCATCAGCTCCGGGGGGGTTGAGACCCAGTACTTC. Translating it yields CAISSGGVETQYF.

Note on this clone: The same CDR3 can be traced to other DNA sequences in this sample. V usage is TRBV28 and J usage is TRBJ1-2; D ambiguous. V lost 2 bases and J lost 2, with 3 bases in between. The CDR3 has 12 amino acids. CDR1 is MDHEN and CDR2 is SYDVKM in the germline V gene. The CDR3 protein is CASSLVNYGYTF. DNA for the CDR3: TGTGCCAGCAGTTTAGTAAACTATGGCTACACCTTC.

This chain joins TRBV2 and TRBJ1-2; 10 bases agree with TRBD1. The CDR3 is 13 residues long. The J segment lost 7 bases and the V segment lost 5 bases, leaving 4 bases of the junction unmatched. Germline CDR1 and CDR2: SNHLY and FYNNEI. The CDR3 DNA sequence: TGTGCCAGCAGTCCGACAGGGGGCTTTGGCTACACCTTC. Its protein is CASSPTGGFGYTF.

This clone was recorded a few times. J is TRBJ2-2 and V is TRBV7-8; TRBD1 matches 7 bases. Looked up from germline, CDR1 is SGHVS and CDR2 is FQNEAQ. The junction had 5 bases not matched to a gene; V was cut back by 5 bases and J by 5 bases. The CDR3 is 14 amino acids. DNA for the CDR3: TGTGCCAGCAGCGGGACAGTTCTTACCGGGGAGCTGTTTTTT. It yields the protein CASSGTVLTGELFF.

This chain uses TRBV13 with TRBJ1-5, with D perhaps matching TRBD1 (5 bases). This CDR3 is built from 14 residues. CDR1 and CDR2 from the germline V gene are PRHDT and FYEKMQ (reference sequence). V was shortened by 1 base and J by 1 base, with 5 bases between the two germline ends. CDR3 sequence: CASSLAGSNQPQHF. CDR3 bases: TGTGCCAGCAGCTTAGCAGGGAGCAATCAGCCCCAGCATTTT.

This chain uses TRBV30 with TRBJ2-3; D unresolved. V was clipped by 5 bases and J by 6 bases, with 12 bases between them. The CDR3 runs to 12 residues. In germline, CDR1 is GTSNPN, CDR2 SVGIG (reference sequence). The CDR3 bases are TGTGCCTGGGACCCCCTCAGGGATACGCAGTATTTT. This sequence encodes CAWDPLRDTQYF.

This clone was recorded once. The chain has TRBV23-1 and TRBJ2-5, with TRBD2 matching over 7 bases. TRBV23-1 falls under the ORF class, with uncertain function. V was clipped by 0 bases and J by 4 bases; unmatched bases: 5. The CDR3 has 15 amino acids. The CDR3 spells CASSQSATGGETQYF. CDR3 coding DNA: TGCGCCAGCAGTCAATCGGCCACGGGGGGAGAGACCCAGTACTTC.

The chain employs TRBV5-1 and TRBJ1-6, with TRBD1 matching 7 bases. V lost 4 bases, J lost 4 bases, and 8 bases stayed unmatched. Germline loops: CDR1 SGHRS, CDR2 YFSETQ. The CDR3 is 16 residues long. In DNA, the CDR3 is TGCGCCAGCAGCGACACCCGGGGACAGTATAATTCACCCCTCCACTTT. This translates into CASSDTRGQYNSPLHF.

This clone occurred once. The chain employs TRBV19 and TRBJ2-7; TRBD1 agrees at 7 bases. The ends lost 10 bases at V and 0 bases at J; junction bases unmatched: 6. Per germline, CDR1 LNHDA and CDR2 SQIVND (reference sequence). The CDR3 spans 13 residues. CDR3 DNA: TGTGCCACCGCGGACAGGACCTCCTACGAGCAGTACTTC. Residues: CATADRTSYEQYF.

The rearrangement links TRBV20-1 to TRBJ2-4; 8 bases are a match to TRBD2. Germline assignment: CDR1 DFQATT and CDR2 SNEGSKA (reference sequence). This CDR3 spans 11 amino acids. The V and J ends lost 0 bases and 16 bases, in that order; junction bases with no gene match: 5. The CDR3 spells CSARDRLAPYF. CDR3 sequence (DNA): TGCAGTGCTAGAGACCGACTAGCGCCTTACTTC.

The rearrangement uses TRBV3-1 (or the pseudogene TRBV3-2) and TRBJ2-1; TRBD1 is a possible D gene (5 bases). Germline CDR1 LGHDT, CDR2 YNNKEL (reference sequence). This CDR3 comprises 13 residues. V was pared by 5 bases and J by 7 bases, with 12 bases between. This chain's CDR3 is CASSYPDTNEQFF. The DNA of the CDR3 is TGTGCCAGCAGCTACCCGGACACGAATGAGCAGTTCTTC.

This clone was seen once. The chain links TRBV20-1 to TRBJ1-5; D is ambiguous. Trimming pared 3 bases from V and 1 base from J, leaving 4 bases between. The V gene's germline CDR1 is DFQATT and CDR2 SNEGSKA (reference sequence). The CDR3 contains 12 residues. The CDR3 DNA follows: TGCAGTGCTAGTATAAGCAATCAGCCCCAGCATTTT. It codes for CSASISNQPQHF.

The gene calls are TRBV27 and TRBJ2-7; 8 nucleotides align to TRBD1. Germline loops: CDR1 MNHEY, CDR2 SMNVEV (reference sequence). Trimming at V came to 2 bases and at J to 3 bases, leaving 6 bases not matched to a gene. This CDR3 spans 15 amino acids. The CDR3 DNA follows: TGTGCCAGCAGTTTAACCAGGGGGCTTCTCTACGAGCAGTACTTC. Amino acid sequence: CASSLTRGLLYEQYF.

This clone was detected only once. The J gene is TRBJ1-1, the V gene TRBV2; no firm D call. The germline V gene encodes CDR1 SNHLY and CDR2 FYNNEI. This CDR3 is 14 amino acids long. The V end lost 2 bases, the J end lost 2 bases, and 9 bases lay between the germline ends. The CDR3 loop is CASSEYTVNTEAFF. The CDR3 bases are TGTGCCAGCAGTGAATACACAGTCAACACTGAAGCTTTCTTT.

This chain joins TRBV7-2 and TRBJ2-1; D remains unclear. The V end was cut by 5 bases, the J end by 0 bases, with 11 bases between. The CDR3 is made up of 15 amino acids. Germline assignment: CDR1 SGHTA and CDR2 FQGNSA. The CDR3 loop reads CASSPTPYSYNEQFF. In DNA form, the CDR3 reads TGTGCCAGCAGCCCGACTCCTTACTCCTACAATGAGCAGTTCTTC.

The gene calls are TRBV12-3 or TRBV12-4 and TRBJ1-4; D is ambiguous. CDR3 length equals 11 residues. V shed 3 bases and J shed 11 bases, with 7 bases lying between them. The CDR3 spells CASSLTGKLFF. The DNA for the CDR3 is TGTGCCAGCAGTTTGACGGGGAAACTGTTTTTT.

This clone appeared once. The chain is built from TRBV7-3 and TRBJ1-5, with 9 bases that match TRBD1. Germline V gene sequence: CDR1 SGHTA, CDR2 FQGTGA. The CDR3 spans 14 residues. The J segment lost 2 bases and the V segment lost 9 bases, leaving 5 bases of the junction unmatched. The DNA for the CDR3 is TGTGCCAGTCACAGGGGGCAGGGCAATCAGCCCCAGCATTTT. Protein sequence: CASHRGQGNQPQHF. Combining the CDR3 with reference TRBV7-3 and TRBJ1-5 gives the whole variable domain GAGVSQTPSNKVTEKGKYVELRCDPISGHTALYWYRQSLGQGPEFLIYFQGTGAADDSGLPNDRFFAVRPEGSVSTLKIQRTERGDSAVYLCASHRGQGNQPQHFGDGTRLSIL.

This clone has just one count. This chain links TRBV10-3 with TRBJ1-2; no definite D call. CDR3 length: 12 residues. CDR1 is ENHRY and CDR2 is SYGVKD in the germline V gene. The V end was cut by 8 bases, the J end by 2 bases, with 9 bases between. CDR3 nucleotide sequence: TGTGCCATCGGGCTGCCGAACTATGGCTACACCTTC. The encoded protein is CAIGLPNYGYTF.

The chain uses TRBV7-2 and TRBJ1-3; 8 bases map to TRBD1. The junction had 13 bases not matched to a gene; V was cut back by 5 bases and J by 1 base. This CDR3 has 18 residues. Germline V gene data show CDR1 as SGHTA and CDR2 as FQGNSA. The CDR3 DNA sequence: TGTGCCAGCAGCCCTGACCCGACAGGGGCGATTTCTGGAAACACCATATATTTT. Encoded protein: CASSPDPTGAISGNTIYF.

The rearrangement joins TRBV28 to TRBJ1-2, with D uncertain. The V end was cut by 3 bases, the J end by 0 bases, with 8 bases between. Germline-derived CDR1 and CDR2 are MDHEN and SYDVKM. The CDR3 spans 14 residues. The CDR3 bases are TGTGCCAGCAGTTTGGGCAGTTCTAACTATGGCTACACCTTC. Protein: CASSLGSSNYGYTF.

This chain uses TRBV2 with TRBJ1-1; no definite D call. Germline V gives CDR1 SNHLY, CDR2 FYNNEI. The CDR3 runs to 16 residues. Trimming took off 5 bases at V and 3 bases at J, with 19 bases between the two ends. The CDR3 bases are TGTGCCAGCAGTCCGAGACCTCTCAGGAGGGACACTGAAGCTTTCTTT. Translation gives CASSPRPLRRDTEAFF.

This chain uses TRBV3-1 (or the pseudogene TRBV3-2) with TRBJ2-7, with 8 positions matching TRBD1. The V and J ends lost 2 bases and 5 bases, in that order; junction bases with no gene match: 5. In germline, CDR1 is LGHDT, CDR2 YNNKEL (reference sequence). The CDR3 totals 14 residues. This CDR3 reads CASSQFQGAHEQYF. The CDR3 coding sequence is TGTGCCAGCAGCCAATTTCAGGGGGCCCACGAGCAGTACTTC.

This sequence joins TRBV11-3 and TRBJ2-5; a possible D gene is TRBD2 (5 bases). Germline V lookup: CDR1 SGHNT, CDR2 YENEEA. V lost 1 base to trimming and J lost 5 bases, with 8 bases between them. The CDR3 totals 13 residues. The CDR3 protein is CASSLGTGETQYF. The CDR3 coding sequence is TGTGCCAGCAGCTTAGGCACGGGGGAGACCCAGTACTTC.